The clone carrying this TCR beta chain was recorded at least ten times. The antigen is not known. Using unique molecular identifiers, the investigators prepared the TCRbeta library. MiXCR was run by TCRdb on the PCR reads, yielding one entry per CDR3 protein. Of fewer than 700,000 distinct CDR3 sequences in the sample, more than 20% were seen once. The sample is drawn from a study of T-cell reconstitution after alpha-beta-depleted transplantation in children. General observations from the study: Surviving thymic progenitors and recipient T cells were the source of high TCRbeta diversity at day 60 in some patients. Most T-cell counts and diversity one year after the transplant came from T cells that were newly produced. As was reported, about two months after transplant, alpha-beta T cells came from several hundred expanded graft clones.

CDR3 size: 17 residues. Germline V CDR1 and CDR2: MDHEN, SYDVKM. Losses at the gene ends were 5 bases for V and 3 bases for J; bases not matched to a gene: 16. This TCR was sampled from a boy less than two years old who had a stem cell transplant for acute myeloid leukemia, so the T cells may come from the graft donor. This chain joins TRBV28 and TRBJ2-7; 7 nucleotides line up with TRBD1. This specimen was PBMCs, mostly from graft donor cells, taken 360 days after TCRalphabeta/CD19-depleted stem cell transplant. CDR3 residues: CASSPIRQGTKGYEQYV. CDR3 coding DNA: TGTGCCAGCAGTCCCATTCGACAGGGAACAAAGGGCTACGAGCAGTACGTC.